The following is a TCR beta chain sequence with its context. The sample comes from a study of identical twins. Germline CDR1 reads KGHSH; CDR2 reads LQKENI. V was pared by 2 bases and J by 0 bases, with 11 bases between. The CDR3 runs 17 residues. MiXCR was run by TCRdb on the 5' RACE reads, yielding one entry per CDR3 protein. The data hold approximately 230,000 distinct CDR3 sequences, with more than 12% observed a single time. The chain is built from TRBV18 and TRBJ2-6, with D hard to call. Sequenced material: memory (CD45RO+) T cells sorted from blood. The sequence was obtained from a woman between 18 and 29 years old in good health. This chain's CDR3 is CASSPSAPNSGANVLTF. The DNA of the CDR3 is TGTGCCAGCTCACCATCGGCACCGAACTCTGGGGCCAACGTCCTGACTTTC.